Below, 23 T cell receptor beta chains from the same sample are listed, as sequenced in a study of blood T cell repertoires in COVID-19. The table came from immunoSEQ multiplex PCR; TCRdb's copy has only in-frame clones and leaves some out. The data show some 80,000 clones, approximately 90% seen once. Material for sequencing was peripheral blood. Receptors originate from a human donor in a cohort sampled during active COVID-19.

The rearrangement links TRBV30 to TRBJ2-7, with 13 positions matching TRBD2. The trim removed 2 bases at V and 3 bases at J, leaving 7 bases unmatched. Germline assignment: CDR1 GTSNPN and CDR2 SVGIG (reference sequence). This CDR3 spans 16 amino acids. The CDR3 bases are TGTGCCTGGAGTTCGGGACTAGCGGGAAGTGGCTACGAGCAGTACTTC. It is translated as CAWSSGLAGSGYEQYF.

The gene calls are TRBV28 and TRBJ1-5, with TRBD1 matching over 8 bases. Germline-derived CDR1 and CDR2 are MDHEN and SYDVKM. The junction had 3 bases not matched to a gene; V was cut back by 2 bases and J by 0 bases. The CDR3 is 16 amino acids. DNA for the CDR3: TGTGCCAGCAGTTTAAGGACAGGGTATAGCAATCAGCCCCAGCATTTT. Translated, it gives CASSLRTGYSNQPQHF.

Only one count was recorded for this clone. The J gene is TRBJ2-7, the V gene TRBV19, with 7 bases identical to TRBD1. V lost 3 bases to trimming and J lost 2 bases; unmatched junction nucleotides: 4. Germline CDR1 LNHDA, CDR2 SQIVND (reference sequence). The CDR3 has 14 amino acids. CDR3 sequence: CASSMETGPYEQYF. CDR3 DNA sequence: TGTGCCAGTAGTATGGAGACAGGGCCCTACGAGCAGTACTTC.

The chain has TRBV30 and TRBJ1-5, with 9 bases aligning to TRBD1. Trimming cost V 3 bases and J 4 bases; bases outside gene matches: 4. CDR3 length: 14 residues. CDR1 is GTSNPN and CDR2 is SVGIG in the germline V gene (reference sequence). The CDR3 DNA sequence: TGTGCCTGGAGCGCTGGGACAGGGAATCAGCCCCAGCATTTT. Translating gives CAWSAGTGNQPQHF.

V gene TRBV7-2 combines with J gene TRBJ2-3; 12 bases match TRBD2. V shed 4 bases, J shed 4 bases, and the junction held 3 bases outside the gene matches. Germline-derived CDR1 and CDR2 are SGHTA and FQGNSA. The CDR3 spans 15 residues. Here the CDR3 reads CASSSSGRAPDTQYF. DNA of the CDR3: TGTGCCAGCAGCTCTAGCGGGAGGGCCCCAGATACGCAGTATTTT.

The J gene is TRBJ2-4, the V gene TRBV19; D call uncertain. The V end lost 8 bases, the J end lost 2 bases, and 10 bases lay between the germline ends. The CDR3 totals 13 residues. The germline V gene encodes CDR1 LNHDA and CDR2 SQIVND (reference sequence). CDR3 sequence reads: CASSLVSKNIQYF. DNA for the CDR3: TGTGCCAGTTCTTTAGTGTCCAAAAACATTCAGTACTTC.

The V call is TRBV7-9, the J call TRBJ1-2; 9 bases align to TRBD1. CDR1 is SEHNR, CDR2 FQNEAQ, per germline (reference sequence). Trimming removed 1 base from V and 5 bases from J; junction bases left unmatched: 8. The CDR3 is 16 amino acids. The CDR3 protein is CASSLEGTGKKYGYTF. DNA for the CDR3: TGTGCCAGCAGCTTAGAAGGGACAGGGAAGAAGTATGGCTACACCTTC.

The chain joins TRBV3-1 (or the pseudogene TRBV3-2) to TRBJ2-7; 8 nucleotides match TRBD2. The CDR3 has 14 residues. Germline lookup yields CDR1 LGHDT and CDR2 YNNKEL (reference sequence). V shed 7 bases, J shed 3 bases, and the junction held 8 bases outside the gene matches. In nucleotides, the CDR3 is TGTGCCAGCACCTCAAGCGGGGGAGTCTACGAGCAGTACTTC. Its protein product is CASTSSGGVYEQYF.

The J gene is TRBJ1-2, the V gene TRBV6-5; 9 bases are a match to TRBD1. The ends lost 7 bases at V and 7 bases at J; junction bases unmatched: 7. CDR3 length equals 13 residues. CDR1 is MNHEY, CDR2 SVGAGI, per germline. In DNA form, the CDR3 reads TGTGCCAGCAACACGGGACAGGGAGCTGGCTACACCTTC. This gives the protein CASNTGQGAGYTF.

The chain has TRBV2 and TRBJ1-4, with 11 nucleotides matching TRBD1. Germline assignment: CDR1 SNHLY and CDR2 FYNNEI. The length of the CDR3 is 15 residues. After removal of 6 bases from V and 5 bases from J, the junction contained 5 bases not matched to a gene. In nucleotides, the CDR3 is TGTGCCAGCAGCGGACAGGGGGCCCAAAATGAAAAACTGTTTTTT. Translating it yields CASSGQGAQNEKLFF.

The rearrangement links TRBV12-5 to TRBJ1-2; no definite D call. Germline-derived CDR1 and CDR2 are LGHNT and FRNRAP. V gave up 2 bases and J gave up 2 bases, with 12 bases separating them. There are 15 residues in the CDR3. CDR3 residues: CASGLIPGSNYGYTF. The CDR3 DNA follows: TGTGCTAGTGGTTTGATTCCGGGGTCAAACTATGGCTACACCTTC. Full variable domain (rest looked up from reference TRBV12-5 and TRBJ1-2): DARVTQTPRHKVTEMGQEVTMRCQPILGHNTVFWYRQTMMQGLELLAYFRNRAPLDDSGMPKDRFSAEMPDATLATLKIQPSEPRDSAVYFCASGLIPGSNYGYTFGSGTRLTVV.

This clone is a singleton in its sample. V usage is TRBV27 and J usage is TRBJ2-1, with 9 bases matching TRBD2. The V and J ends lost 2 bases and 8 bases, in that order; junction bases with no gene match: 1. From germline, CDR1 is MNHEY and CDR2 SMNVEV (reference sequence). The CDR3 consists of 13 residues. CDR3 in amino acids: CASSLAGGDEQFF. The CDR3 bases are TGTGCCAGCAGTTTAGCGGGGGGGGATGAGCAGTTCTTC.

This chain connects TRBV9 to TRBJ2-1; a possible D gene is TRBD2 (5 bases). The CDR3 runs 13 residues. Looked up from germline, CDR1 is SGDLS and CDR2 is YYNGEE. Trimming removed 4 bases at V and 7 bases at J, with 12 bases between. Here the CDR3 reads CASSLSGLNEQFF. In DNA, the CDR3 is TGTGCCAGCAGCCTCTCGGGGTTGAATGAGCAGTTCTTC.

The J gene is TRBJ2-5, the V gene TRBV5-1; TRBD1 is a possible D gene (5 bases). The V end was cut by 5 bases, the J end by 5 bases, with 13 bases between. There are 13 residues in the CDR3. Germline V gene sequence: CDR1 SGHRS, CDR2 YFSETQ. CDR3 sequence: CASSRVGAETQYF. The CDR3 region has the DNA TGCGCCAGCAGTCGTGTAGGGGCGGAGACCCAGTACTTC.

CDR3 in amino acids: CASSPRPDRVNQPQHF. The CDR3 DNA reads as TGTGCCAGCAGCCCCCGCCCCGACAGGGTTAATCAGCCCCAGCATTTT. The chain recombines TRBV7-6 with TRBJ1-5; 7 bases are a match to TRBD1. Losses at the gene ends were 5 bases for V and 4 bases for J; bases not matched to a gene: 11. The CDR3 spans 16 residues. The germline V gene encodes CDR1 SGHVS and CDR2 FNYEAQ.

This sequence joins TRBV6-6 and TRBJ2-2; D possibly corresponds to TRBD2 (7 bases). Germline loops: CDR1 MNHNY, CDR2 SVGAGI (reference sequence). Deletions cut 7 bases from V and 4 bases from J, with 16 bases between. The CDR3 runs to 15 residues. The CDR3 loop is CASTQRGQFTGELFF. The CDR3 DNA follows: TGTGCCAGCACCCAGCGGGGACAATTCACCGGGGAGCTGTTTTTT.

This clone was seen a handful of times. The rearrangement uses TRBV6-2 or TRBV6-3 and TRBJ1-1; a weak D match, TRBD1 (6 bases). Trimming left V 5 bases short and J 6 bases short, with 13 bases between. The CDR3 is 13 amino acids. Germline loops: CDR1 MNHEY, CDR2 SVGEGT. CDR3 sequence: CASSQDSGAEAFF. The CDR3 nucleotides read TGTGCCAGCAGTCAGGACAGCGGCGCTGAAGCTTTCTTT.

The V gene is TRBV30, the J gene TRBJ2-7; possible D gene TRBD2, 5 bases. This CDR3 spans 12 amino acids. Germline V gives CDR1 GTSNPN, CDR2 SVGIG (reference sequence). V was cut by 0 bases and J by 6 bases, with 9 bases left in between. Here the CDR3 DNA reads TGTGCCTGGAGTGTACTTGCGGGCGAGCAGTACTTC. It encodes CAWSVLAGEQYF.

The J gene is TRBJ1-2, the V gene TRBV27, with 12 bases identical to TRBD1. Germline V gives CDR1 MNHEY, CDR2 SMNVEV (reference sequence). The trim removed 6 bases at V and 6 bases at J, leaving 8 bases unmatched. The CDR3 is made up of 15 amino acids. As DNA, the CDR3 is TGTGCCAGCAGCCATGGGGGGACAGGGGGCCATGGCTACACCTTC. It encodes CASSHGGTGGHGYTF.

V and J are TRBV27 and TRBJ2-7; D is perhaps TRBD2 (5 bases). Trimming cost V 5 bases and J 1 base, with 12 bases left between them. Germline V gene lookup returns CDR1 MNHEY and CDR2 SMNVEV (reference sequence). The CDR3 runs 14 residues. The CDR3 loop reads CASSPQRSSYEQYF. The DNA of the CDR3 is TGTGCCAGCAGTCCACAGCGGAGTTCCTACGAGCAGTACTTC.

V usage is TRBV4-2 and J usage is TRBJ2-7, with 12 bases lining up with TRBD2. Germline V lookup: CDR1 LGHNA, CDR2 YNFKEQ. This CDR3 region has 16 residues. Trimming cost V 2 bases and J 3 bases; bases outside gene matches: 5. The CDR3 protein is CASSQRGTSGFYEQYF. In DNA form, the CDR3 reads TGTGCCAGCAGCCAACGGGGGACTAGCGGGTTCTACGAGCAGTACTTC.

This clone has a single count. The rearrangement joins TRBV19 to TRBJ2-4; D is possibly TRBD1 (7 bases). The CDR3 sequence is 17 residues long. Trimming took off 4 bases at V and 0 bases at J, with 16 bases between the two ends. Germline CDR1 and CDR2: LNHDA and SQIVND (reference sequence). In DNA form, the CDR3 reads TGTGCCAGTAGTACTAGCGAGGGGGCCCTAGCCAAAAACATTCAGTACTTC. It encodes CASSTSEGALAKNIQYF. The complete variable domain, with remaining parts taken from reference TRBV19 and TRBJ2-4, reads DGGITQSPKYLFRKEGQNVTLSCEQNLNHDAMYWYRQDPGQGLRLIYYSQIVNDFQKGDIAEGYSVSREKKESFPLTVTSAQKNPTAFYLCASSTSEGALAKNIQYFGAGTRLSVL.

This chain links TRBV27 with TRBJ2-7; TRBD2 aligns across 7 bases. V trimming: 2 bases; J trimming: 5 bases; junction bases outside the gene matches: 12. Germline values: CDR1 MNHEY, CDR2 SMNVEV (reference sequence). The CDR3 runs 16 residues. CDR3 residues: CASSLTPSGDFNEQYF. In DNA, the CDR3 is TGTGCCAGCAGTTTAACGCCCAGCGGGGACTTCAACGAGCAGTACTTC.